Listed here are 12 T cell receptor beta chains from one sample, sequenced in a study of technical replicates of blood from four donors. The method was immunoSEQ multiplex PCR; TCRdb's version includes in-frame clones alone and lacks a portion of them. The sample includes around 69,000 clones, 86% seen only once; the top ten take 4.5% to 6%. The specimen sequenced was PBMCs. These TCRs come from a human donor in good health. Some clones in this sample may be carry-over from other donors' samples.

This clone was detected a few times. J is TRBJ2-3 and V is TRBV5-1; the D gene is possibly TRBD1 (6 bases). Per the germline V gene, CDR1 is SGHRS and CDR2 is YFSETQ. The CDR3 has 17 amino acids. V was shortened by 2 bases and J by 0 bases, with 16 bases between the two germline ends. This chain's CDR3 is CASSLGFGQFSTDTQYF. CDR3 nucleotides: TGCGCCAGCAGCTTAGGTTTTGGACAGTTTAGCACAGATACGCAGTATTTT.

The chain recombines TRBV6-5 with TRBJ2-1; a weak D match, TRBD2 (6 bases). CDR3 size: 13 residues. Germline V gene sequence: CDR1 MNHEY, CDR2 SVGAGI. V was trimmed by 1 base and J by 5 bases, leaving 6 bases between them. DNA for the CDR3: TGTGCCAGCAGTTACTTAGCGGACAATGAGCAGTTCTTC. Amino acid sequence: CASSYLADNEQFF.

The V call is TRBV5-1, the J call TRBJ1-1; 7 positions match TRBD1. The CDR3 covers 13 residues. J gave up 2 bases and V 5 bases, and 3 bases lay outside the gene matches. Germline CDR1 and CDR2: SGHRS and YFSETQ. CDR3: CASRGQPNTEAFF. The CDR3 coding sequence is TGCGCCAGCAGGGGACAGCCCAACACTGAAGCTTTCTTT.

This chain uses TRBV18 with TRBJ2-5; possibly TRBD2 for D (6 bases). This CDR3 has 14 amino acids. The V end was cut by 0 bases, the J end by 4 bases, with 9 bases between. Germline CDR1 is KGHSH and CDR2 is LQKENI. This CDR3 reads CASSPPSSGETQYF. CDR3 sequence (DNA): TGTGCCAGCTCACCACCGAGTAGCGGAGAGACCCAGTACTTC. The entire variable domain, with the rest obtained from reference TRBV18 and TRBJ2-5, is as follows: NAGVMQNPRHLVRRRGQEARLRCSPMKGHSHVYWYRQLPEEGLKFMVYLQKENIIDESGMPKERFSAEFPKEGPSILRIQQVVRGDSAAYFCASSPPSSGETQYFGPGTRLLVL.

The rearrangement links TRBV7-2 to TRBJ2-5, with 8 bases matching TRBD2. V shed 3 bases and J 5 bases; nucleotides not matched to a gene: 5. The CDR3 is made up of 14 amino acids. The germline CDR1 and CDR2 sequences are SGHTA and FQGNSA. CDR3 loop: CASSFTAGGETQYF. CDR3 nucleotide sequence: TGTGCCAGCAGCTTCACGGCGGGAGGTGAGACCCAGTACTTC. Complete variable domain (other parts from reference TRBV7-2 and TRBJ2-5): GAGVSQSPSNKVTEKGKDVELRCDPISGHTALYWYRQSLGQGLEFLIYFQGNSAPDKSGLPSDRFSAERTGGSVSTLTIQRTQQEDSAVYLCASSFTAGGETQYFGPGTRLLVL.

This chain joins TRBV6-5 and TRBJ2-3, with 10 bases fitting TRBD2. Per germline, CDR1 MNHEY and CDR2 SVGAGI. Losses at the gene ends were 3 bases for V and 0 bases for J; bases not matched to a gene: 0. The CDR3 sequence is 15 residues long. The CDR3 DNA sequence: TGTGCCAGCAGTTATAGCGGGAGGAGCACAGATACGCAGTATTTT. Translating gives CASSYSGRSTDTQYF.

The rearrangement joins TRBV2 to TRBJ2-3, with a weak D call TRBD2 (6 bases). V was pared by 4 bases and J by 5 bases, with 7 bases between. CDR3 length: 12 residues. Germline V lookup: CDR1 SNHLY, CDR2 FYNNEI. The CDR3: CASSGDLDTQYF. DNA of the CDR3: TGTGCCAGCAGTGGGGACTTAGATACGCAGTATTTT.

The CDR3 region is CASSWTSESRGDTQYF. In DNA form, the CDR3 reads TGTGCCAGCAGTTGGACTAGCGAGAGTCGGGGGGATACGCAGTATTTT. The J gene is TRBJ2-3, the V gene TRBV6-7; 9 bases align to TRBD2. TRBV6-7 is filed as an ORF, its function uncertain. V lost 4 bases to trimming and J lost 6 bases; unmatched junction nucleotides: 11. The CDR3 contains 16 residues.

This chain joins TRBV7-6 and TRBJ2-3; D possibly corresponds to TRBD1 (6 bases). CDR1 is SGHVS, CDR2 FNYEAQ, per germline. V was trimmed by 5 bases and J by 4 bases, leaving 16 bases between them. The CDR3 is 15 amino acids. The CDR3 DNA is TGTGCCAGCAGCCTAGGACAGAAGCGAGCAGATACGCAGTATTTT. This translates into CASSLGQKRADTQYF.

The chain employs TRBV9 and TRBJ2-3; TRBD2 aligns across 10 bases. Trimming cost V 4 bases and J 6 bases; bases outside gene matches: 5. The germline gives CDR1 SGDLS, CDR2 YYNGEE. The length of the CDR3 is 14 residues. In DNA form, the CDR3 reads TGTGCCAGCAGCCTGAGCGGGGGGGACGATACGCAGTATTTT. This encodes CASSLSGGDDTQYF.

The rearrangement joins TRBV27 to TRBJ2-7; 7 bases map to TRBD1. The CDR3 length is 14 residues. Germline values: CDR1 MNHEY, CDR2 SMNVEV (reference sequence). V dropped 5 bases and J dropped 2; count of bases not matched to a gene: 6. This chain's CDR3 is CASSPLTGTYEQYF. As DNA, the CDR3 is TGTGCCAGCAGTCCCCTGACAGGGACCTACGAGCAGTACTTC.

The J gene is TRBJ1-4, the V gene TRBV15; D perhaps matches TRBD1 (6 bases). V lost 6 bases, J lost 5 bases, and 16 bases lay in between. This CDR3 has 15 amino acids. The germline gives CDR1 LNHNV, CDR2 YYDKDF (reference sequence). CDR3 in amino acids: CATRPTGGLNEKLFF. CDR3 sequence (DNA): TGTGCCACCAGGCCGACAGGAGGTTTAAATGAAAAACTGTTTTTT.